One T cell receptor beta chain is described in this entry. This specimen comes from a study of PD-L1 blockade in urothelial cancer. On the study more broadly: Men with urothelial cancer arising in the bladder made up about 90% of the roughly 29 patients.

Time point noted: peripheral blood 6 weeks after treatment start. Sequencing was performed with immunoSEQ multiplex PCR; in TCRdb, only in-frame clones are kept and a portion is missing. This table has 45,000 to 55,000 clones, roughly 86% appearing once. J was trimmed by 4 bases and V by 0 bases; bases with no gene match: 1. CDR1 is KGHSH, CDR2 LQKENI, per germline. The CDR3 is 15 residues long. The chain recombines TRBV18 with TRBJ1-3, with 9 bases fitting TRBD1. The receptor's source is a man in his sixties with urothelial cancer. This specimen was PBMCs, taken around atezolizumab (anti-PD-L1) treatment. The CDR3 DNA reads as TGTGCCAGCTCACCACCGGGACAGGGAGGAAACACCATATATTTT. Translating it yields CASSPPGQGGNTIYF.